These T cell receptor beta chains were read from a single sample in a study of T-cell reconstitution after alpha-beta-depleted transplantation in children. TCRdb independently ran MiXCR on the PCR reads; one entry per CDR3 protein. This table has 60,000 or so distinct CDR3 sequences, less than 55% appearing once. Sequenced material: PBMCs, mostly from graft donor cells, taken 360 days after TCRalphabeta/CD19-depleted stem cell transplant. These receptors were collected from a male patient younger than 18 who had a stem cell transplant for acute lymphoblastic leukemia, so the T cells may come from the graft donor. CDR3s include the opening cysteine and the closing phenylalanine or tryptophan. The order of the fields is clone size, J gene, D gene, V gene, CDR3 DNA, CDR3 protein. A D gene is named only where the DNA matches it firmly. Expanded clones get a size class; other rows say once, few or many, or leave the size out.

few	TRBJ2-1	TRBD2	TRBV24-1	TGTGCCACCAGTGATTCTCTCGGACTAGCGGGGCGGAATGAGCAGTTCTTC	CATSDSLGLAGRNEQFF
.	TRBJ2-7	.	TRBV12-3/TRBV12-4	TGTGCCAGCAGTTTAAGGGGGATCCTCTACGAGCAGTACTTC	CASSLRGILYEQYF
.	TRBJ1-1	.	TRBV15	TGTGCCACCAGCGGAGGAGTCACTGAAGCTTTCTTT	CATSGGVTEAFF
few	TRBJ2-2	TRBD2	TRBV28	TGTGCCAGCAGTTTATATGGACTAGCGGCAAACACCGGGGAGCTGTTTTTT	CASSLYGLAANTGELFF
few	TRBJ1-1	.	TRBV29-1	TGCAGCGTTGTGGAAGCTTCGGCAGCTTTCTTT	CSVVEASAAFF
.	TRBJ2-5	TRBD2	TRBV5-8	TGTGCCAGCAGCTATGCCGGGACTAGCGGGAAAGAGACCCAGTACTTC	CASSYAGTSGKETQYF
.	TRBJ2-7	TRBD2	TRBV4-1	TGCGCCAGCAGCCAAGGAGGGGCTAGCGGGAGCTACGAGCAGTACTTC	CASSQGGASGSYEQYF
few	TRBJ2-7	TRBD1	TRBV6-5	TGTGCCAGCAGTTCTCGAGGACAGGGGGACGACGAGCAGTACTTC	CASSSRGQGDDEQYF
.	TRBJ2-3	.	TRBV5-1	TGCGCCAGCAGCCCTGCTAGCGACTCCACAGATACGCAGTATTTT	CASSPASDSTDTQYF
.	TRBJ1-5	.	TRBV12-3/TRBV12-4	TGTGCCAGCAGGGGGAGTGGCAATCAGCCCCAGCATTTT	CASRGSGNQPQHF
.	TRBJ2-5	TRBD1	TRBV12-3/TRBV12-4	TGTGCCAGCAGCCCCCGACAGGGTGGTCAAGAGACCCAGTACTTC	CASSPRQGGQETQYF
many	TRBJ1-6	TRBD1	TRBV4-2	TGTGCCAGCAGCCTACGTCGAATTGGACAGGGGAATTCACCCCTCCACTTT	CASSLRRIGQGNSPLHF
many	TRBJ2-3	.	TRBV12-3/TRBV12-4	TGTGCCAGCAGTTCCGGGACTCCAAGTTCAGATACGCAGTATTTT	CASSSGTPSSDTQYF
.	TRBJ2-1	.	TRBV12-3/TRBV12-4	TGTGCCAGCAGTTTAAGGGGGGGCCCCCTTTACAATGAGCAGTTCTTC	CASSLRGGPLYNEQFF
few	TRBJ2-7	.	TRBV12-3/TRBV12-4	TGTGCCAGCAGAAGACAGGACATCTCAATTTCCTACGAGCAGTACTTC	CASRRQDISISYEQYF
.	TRBJ2-2	TRBD1	TRBV27	TGTGCCAGCAGTTTAAGCAGTCTGACAGGGCTTGTGAACACCGGGGAGCTGTTTTTT	CASSLSSLTGLVNTGELFF
.	TRBJ1-1	.	TRBV11-2	TGTGCCAGCAGCTTATCCGTAGGGGTGAACACTGAAGCTTTCTTT	CASSLSVGVNTEAFF
.	TRBJ1-5	.	TRBV7-9	TGTGCCAGCAGCTTAGAGGGTCAGCCCCAGCATTTT	CASSLEGQPQHF